Listed below are T cell receptor beta chains from one sample, sequenced in a study of T-cell memory formation after mild COVID-19. TCRdb reanalysed the 5' RACE reads using MiXCR and keeps one entry per CDR3 protein. Of approximately 340,000 distinct CDR3 sequences listed, less than 20% are singletons. Specimen: PBMCs or a T cell subset sorted from them (not recorded which). The receptors were gathered from a man between 18 and 29 years old who had mild COVID-19 (a few samples of this study predate the infection). Cell type and time point are not known. The CDR3 runs from the conserved cysteine through the conserved F or W. Fields, in order: D gene, J gene, V gene, clone size, CDR3 DNA, CDR3 protein. The D gene is left open where the match is weak. Some rows have no size entry. The others give once, few or many, or a class for an expanded clone.

D: TRBD2
J: TRBJ2-1
V: TRBV24-1
size: many
DNA: TGTGCCACCAGTGACCCGTCCCTAACTAGCGGGGGATACAATGAGCAGTTCTTC
CDR3: CATSDPSLTSGGYNEQFF

D: TRBD2
J: TRBJ2-1
V: TRBV3-1
size: .
DNA: TGTGCCAGCAGCCAAGATAGCGGGGGGGCCTACAATGAGCAGTTCTTC
CDR3: CASSQDSGGAYNEQFF

D: TRBD2
J: TRBJ2-5
V: TRBV20-1
size: .
DNA: TGCAGTGCTCGGACTAGTGGGGGGTTGGTGGCCCAGTACTTC
CDR3: CSARTSGGLVAQYF

D: .
J: TRBJ2-1
V: TRBV6-5
size: many
DNA: TGTGCCAGCAGTTACGGGGGGAATGAGCAGTTCTTC
CDR3: CASSYGGNEQFF

D: .
J: TRBJ2-1
V: TRBV10-3
size: once
DNA: TGTGCCATCAGTGCAGCACAGAACAATGAGCAGTTCTTC
CDR3: CAISAAQNNEQFF

D: .
J: TRBJ1-6
V: TRBV10-3
size: few
DNA: TGTGCCATCAGTGCTTCGGGATTACAGGGTTCACCCCTCCACTTT
CDR3: CAISASGLQGSPLHF

D: TRBD1
J: TRBJ1-2
V: TRBV28
size: .
DNA: TGTGCCAGCAGTTTGCGGACAGGGGCCCTGGGTGGCTACACCTTC
CDR3: CASSLRTGALGGYTF

D: .
J: TRBJ2-3
V: TRBV6-6
size: many
DNA: TGTGCCAGCACTCTCACAGATACGCAGTATTTT
CDR3: CASTLTDTQYF

D: .
J: TRBJ2-3
V: TRBV7-2
size: few
DNA: TGTGCCAGCAGCCGACTAGGAAGCACAGATACGCAGTATTTT
CDR3: CASSRLGSTDTQYF

D: .
J: TRBJ1-5
V: TRBV2
size: few
DNA: TGTGCCAGCAGTGATCCCTCACCCCAGCATTTT
CDR3: CASSDPSPQHF

D: .
J: TRBJ1-3
V: TRBV12-3/TRBV12-4
size: .
DNA: TGTGCCAGCAGTTTAAGAGCCTCTTCGTGGGGTCGCGGGGAGGGAAACACCATATATTTT
CDR3: CASSLRASSWGRGEGNTIYF

D: TRBD1
J: TRBJ1-2
V: TRBV12-3/TRBV12-4
size: few
DNA: TGTGCCAGCAGTGCTACGGGACAGGGGGCCCAGACCTTC
CDR3: CASSATGQGAQTF

D: .
J: TRBJ1-1
V: TRBV4-2
size: .
DNA: TGTGCCAGCAGCCAAGATAGGGCGGGTGGGCGAACTGAAGCTTTCTTT
CDR3: CASSQDRAGGRTEAFF

D: .
J: TRBJ2-2
V: TRBV7-9
size: many
DNA: TGTGCCAGCATGGGTAGACCCGCGAACACCGGGGAGCTGTTTTTT
CDR3: CASMGRPANTGELFF

D: .
J: TRBJ2-3
V: TRBV7-2
size: .
DNA: TGTGCCAGCAGCTTAGATCGAGCGGGCACAGATACGCAGTATTTT
CDR3: CASSLDRAGTDTQYF

D: .
J: TRBJ2-7
V: TRBV20-1
size: many
DNA: TGCAGTGCCCGCCCCGGAGGCAACTCCTACGAGCAGTACTTC
CDR3: CSARPGGNSYEQYF

D: .
J: TRBJ2-1
V: TRBV7-9
size: .
DNA: TGTGCCAGCAGCTCCCTAACCGGGGTTCCTAATGAGCAGTTCTTC
CDR3: CASSSLTGVPNEQFF

D: .
J: TRBJ2-2
V: TRBV6-1
size: .
DNA: TGTGCCAGCAGTGTAGCCTTGATCTGGACGGCCGGGGAGCTGTTTTTT
CDR3: CASSVALIWTAGELFF

D: .
J: TRBJ2-2
V: TRBV7-2
size: .
DNA: TGTGCCAGCAGCCCGAGCCTGACCGGGGAGCTGTTTTTT
CDR3: CASSPSLTGELFF

D: .
J: TRBJ1-5
V: TRBV6-1
size: .
DNA: TGTGCCAGCAGTGTTTACCGGGACGGAGGGGTTGCTCCCCAGCATTTT
CDR3: CASSVYRDGGVAPQHF

D: .
J: TRBJ2-5
V: TRBV6-2/TRBV6-3
size: few
DNA: TGTGCCAGCAGCGGGCCTGGCGGGACCCAGTACTTC
CDR3: CASSGPGGTQYF

D: TRBD1
J: TRBJ2-5
V: TRBV12-5
size: few
DNA: TGTGCTAGTGGTTTCCCGGGACAGTCCCAAGAGACCCAGTACTTC
CDR3: CASGFPGQSQETQYF

D: .
J: TRBJ2-2
V: TRBV7-9
size: few
DNA: TGTGCCAGCAGCTTGGGACATTCATACACCGGGGAGCTGTTTTTT
CDR3: CASSLGHSYTGELFF

D: TRBD1
J: TRBJ2-1
V: TRBV7-9
size: few
DNA: TGTGCCAGCAGCCTTCGGGACAGGACCTTGAGCTCCTACAATGAGCAGTTCTTC
CDR3: CASSLRDRTLSSYNEQFF

D: TRBD1
J: TRBJ1-5
V: TRBV12-3/TRBV12-4
size: few
DNA: TGTGCCAGCAGTTTCCGGTGGGACAGGGCTTTTTATCAGCCCCAGCATTTT
CDR3: CASSFRWDRAFYQPQHF

D: .
J: TRBJ1-1
V: TRBV7-6
size: few
DNA: TGTGCCAGCAGCTTAGAGGTGGGGGCGAGGACTGAAGCTTTCTTT
CDR3: CASSLEVGARTEAFF

D: .
J: TRBJ1-1
V: TRBV4-3
size: .
DNA: TGCGCCAGCAGCCAAGTCATTCAGGCAGAGAACACTGAAGCTTTCTTT
CDR3: CASSQVIQAENTEAFF

D: TRBD1
J: TRBJ2-7
V: TRBV30
size: .
DNA: TGTGCCTGGGACAGGGGTTCCGAGCAGTACTTC
CDR3: CAWDRGSEQYF

D: .
J: TRBJ2-1
V: TRBV6-5
size: .
DNA: TGTGCCAGCAGTTACGGGTCTACCAGGCTAGGGAGTGAGCAGTTCTTC
CDR3: CASSYGSTRLGSEQFF

D: TRBD2
J: TRBJ2-2
V: TRBV5-1
size: many
DNA: TGCGCCAGCAGCCCGGGACTAGCAAGGGACACCGGGGAGCTGTTTTTT
CDR3: CASSPGLARDTGELFF

D: .
J: TRBJ2-3
V: TRBV5-1
size: few
DNA: TGCGCCAGCAGCCTCTTAATCGATACGCAGTATTTT
CDR3: CASSLLIDTQYF

D: TRBD1
J: TRBJ2-2
V: TRBV7-2
size: few
DNA: TGTGCCAGCAGCTACCGGACAGGGGGCGCAAACACCGGGGAGCTGTTTTTT
CDR3: CASSYRTGGANTGELFF

D: TRBD2
J: TRBJ2-5
V: TRBV29-1
size: .
DNA: TGCAGCGTTGAGTCGTGGGTACTAGCGGGTAAAGAGACCCAGTACTTC
CDR3: CSVESWVLAGKETQYF

D: TRBD1
J: TRBJ2-7
V: TRBV12-3/TRBV12-4
size: few
DNA: TGTGCCAGCAGCGTAACGGGACAGGAACAATACTTC
CDR3: CASSVTGQEQYF

D: .
J: TRBJ2-3
V: TRBV20-1
size: .
DNA: TGCAGTGCTAGAGGGAGTAGCAGAGATACGCAGTATTTT
CDR3: CSARGSSRDTQYF

D: .
J: TRBJ1-1
V: TRBV29-1
size: .
DNA: TGCAGCGTTGCTGACACGGGGACTGAAGCTTTCTTT
CDR3: CSVADTGTEAFF

D: TRBD1
J: TRBJ2-2
V: TRBV11-2
size: few
DNA: TGTGCCAGCAGCAGACAGGGCGGGGAGCTGTTTTTT
CDR3: CASSRQGGELFF

D: .
J: TRBJ2-7
V: TRBV5-1
size: many
DNA: TGCGCCAGCAGCCCCCTCGGAGAGCAGTACTTC
CDR3: CASSPLGEQYF

D: TRBD2
J: TRBJ2-5
V: TRBV7-9
size: few
DNA: TGTGCCAGCAGCTTAGCTCGACTAGCGGTCGAGACCCAGTACTTC
CDR3: CASSLARLAVETQYF

D: .
J: TRBJ2-1
V: TRBV29-1
size: few
DNA: TGCAGCTCCCGGACAGTGGACAATGAGCAGTTCTTC
CDR3: CSSRTVDNEQFF

D: TRBD1
J: TRBJ1-5
V: TRBV5-6
size: .
DNA: TGTGCCAGCAGCGTAGGGACAGGGGAAGGACAGCCCCAGCATTTT
CDR3: CASSVGTGEGQPQHF

D: .
J: TRBJ1-5
V: TRBV6-2/TRBV6-3
size: .
DNA: TGTGCCAGCAGTGACGGGAAGTCTCAGCCCCAGCATTTT
CDR3: CASSDGKSQPQHF

D: .
J: TRBJ1-2
V: TRBV10-2
size: .
DNA: TGCGCCAGCAGTGAGGTGGCAGGCCGGGGCTACACCTTC
CDR3: CASSEVAGRGYTF

D: .
J: TRBJ2-1
V: TRBV23-1
size: many
DNA: TGCGCCAGCAGTCGACAGGCGGAGAATCTCAGCTCCTACAATGAGCAGTTCTTC
CDR3: CASSRQAENLSSYNEQFF

D: .
J: TRBJ1-4
V: TRBV29-1
size: few
DNA: TGCAGCGTACAGGACGATCCGCGGCAAGAAAAACTGTTTTTT
CDR3: CSVQDDPRQEKLFF

D: TRBD1
J: TRBJ2-5
V: TRBV7-7
size: .
DNA: TGTGCCAGCAGCCCGACAGGGGTCGGGCGAGAGACCCAGTACTTC
CDR3: CASSPTGVGRETQYF

D: TRBD1
J: TRBJ2-2
V: TRBV4-3
size: few
DNA: TGCGCCAGCAGCCCCCTGACAGGGGACACCGGGGAGCTGTTTTTT
CDR3: CASSPLTGDTGELFF

D: .
J: TRBJ2-2
V: TRBV4-1
size: few
DNA: TGCGCCAGCAGCCAAGGGAGGGGGGCGGTCACCGGGGAGCTGTTTTTT
CDR3: CASSQGRGAVTGELFF

D: .
J: TRBJ2-1
V: TRBV7-3
size: .
DNA: TGTGCCAGCAGCTTAATATTGTCGGGGACCCTCCATGAGCAGTTCTTC
CDR3: CASSLILSGTLHEQFF

D: .
J: TRBJ2-3
V: TRBV9
size: few
DNA: TGTGCCAGCAGCCCCCGCCCGCCAGGCACAGATACGCAGTATTTT
CDR3: CASSPRPPGTDTQYF